This T cell receptor (beta chain) came from a study of technical replicates of blood from four donors. The V gene lost 4 bases and the J gene lost 5 bases, with 15 bases spanning the gap. CDR1 and CDR2 from the germline V gene are SGDLS and YYNGEE. This CDR3 spans 14 amino acids. Produced via immunoSEQ multiplex PCR; TCRdb's table is partial and in-frame only. The top ten hold around 2.9% of the sample, which has roughly 60,000 clones, less than 95% seen once. The sequence came from a human donor in good health. Some clones in this sample may be carry-over from other donors' samples. The sequenced material came from PBMCs. The chain joins TRBV9 to TRBJ2-5; a possible D gene is TRBD2 (6 bases). CDR3 DNA: TGTGCCAGCAGCCCCCGGGACTGGGGGGAGACCCAGTACTTC. It is translated as CASSPRDWGETQYF.